The clone carrying this T cell receptor beta chain was observed a few times. The same CDR3 can be traced to other DNA sequences in this sample. V lost 5 bases and J lost 2, with 9 bases in between. Germline assignment: CDR1 MRHNA and CDR2 SNTAGT. The CDR3 consists of 13 residues. This sample stems from a study of blood T cell repertoires in COVID-19. Turning to the study itself: Specimens from acute and convalescent COVID-19 originated in the United States, Italy and Spain. T cells, B-cell-depleted T cells, or PBMCs provided the cDNA or gDNA that served as material.

Source study methods: By means of reference gene primer amplification, nucleated cell counts were estimated. Only in-frame clones appear in the TCRdb table, and some are missing; sequencing was by immunoSEQ multiplex PCR. V, J and clone size derive from that table, while D and trimming were established from the DNA sequence. The data contain about 260,000 clones, roughly 90% of them singletons. This chain uses TRBV6-4 with TRBJ1-1, with D possibly being TRBD1 (6 bases). Sequences were obtained from peripheral blood. This TCR came from a man between 60 and 75 years old who had recovered from COVID-19. DNA of the CDR3: TGTGCCAGCAGTCAGGGGCAAAACACTGAAGCTTTCTTT. Translation gives CASSQGQNTEAFF.